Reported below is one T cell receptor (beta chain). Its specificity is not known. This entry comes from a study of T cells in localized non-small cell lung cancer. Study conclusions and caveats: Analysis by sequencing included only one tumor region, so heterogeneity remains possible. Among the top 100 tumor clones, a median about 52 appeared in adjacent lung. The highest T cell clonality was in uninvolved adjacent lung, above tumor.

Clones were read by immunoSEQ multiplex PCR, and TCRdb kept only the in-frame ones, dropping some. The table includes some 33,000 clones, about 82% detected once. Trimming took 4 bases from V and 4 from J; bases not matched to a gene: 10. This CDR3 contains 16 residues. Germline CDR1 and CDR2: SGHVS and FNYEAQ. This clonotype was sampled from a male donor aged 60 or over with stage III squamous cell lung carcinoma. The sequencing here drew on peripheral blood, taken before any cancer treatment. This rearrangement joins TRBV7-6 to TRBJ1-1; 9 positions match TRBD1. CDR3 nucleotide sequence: TGTGCCAGCAGCTCCCCGCAACAGGGGGCCGTCACTGAAGCTTTCTTT. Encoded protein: CASSSPQQGAVTEAFF.